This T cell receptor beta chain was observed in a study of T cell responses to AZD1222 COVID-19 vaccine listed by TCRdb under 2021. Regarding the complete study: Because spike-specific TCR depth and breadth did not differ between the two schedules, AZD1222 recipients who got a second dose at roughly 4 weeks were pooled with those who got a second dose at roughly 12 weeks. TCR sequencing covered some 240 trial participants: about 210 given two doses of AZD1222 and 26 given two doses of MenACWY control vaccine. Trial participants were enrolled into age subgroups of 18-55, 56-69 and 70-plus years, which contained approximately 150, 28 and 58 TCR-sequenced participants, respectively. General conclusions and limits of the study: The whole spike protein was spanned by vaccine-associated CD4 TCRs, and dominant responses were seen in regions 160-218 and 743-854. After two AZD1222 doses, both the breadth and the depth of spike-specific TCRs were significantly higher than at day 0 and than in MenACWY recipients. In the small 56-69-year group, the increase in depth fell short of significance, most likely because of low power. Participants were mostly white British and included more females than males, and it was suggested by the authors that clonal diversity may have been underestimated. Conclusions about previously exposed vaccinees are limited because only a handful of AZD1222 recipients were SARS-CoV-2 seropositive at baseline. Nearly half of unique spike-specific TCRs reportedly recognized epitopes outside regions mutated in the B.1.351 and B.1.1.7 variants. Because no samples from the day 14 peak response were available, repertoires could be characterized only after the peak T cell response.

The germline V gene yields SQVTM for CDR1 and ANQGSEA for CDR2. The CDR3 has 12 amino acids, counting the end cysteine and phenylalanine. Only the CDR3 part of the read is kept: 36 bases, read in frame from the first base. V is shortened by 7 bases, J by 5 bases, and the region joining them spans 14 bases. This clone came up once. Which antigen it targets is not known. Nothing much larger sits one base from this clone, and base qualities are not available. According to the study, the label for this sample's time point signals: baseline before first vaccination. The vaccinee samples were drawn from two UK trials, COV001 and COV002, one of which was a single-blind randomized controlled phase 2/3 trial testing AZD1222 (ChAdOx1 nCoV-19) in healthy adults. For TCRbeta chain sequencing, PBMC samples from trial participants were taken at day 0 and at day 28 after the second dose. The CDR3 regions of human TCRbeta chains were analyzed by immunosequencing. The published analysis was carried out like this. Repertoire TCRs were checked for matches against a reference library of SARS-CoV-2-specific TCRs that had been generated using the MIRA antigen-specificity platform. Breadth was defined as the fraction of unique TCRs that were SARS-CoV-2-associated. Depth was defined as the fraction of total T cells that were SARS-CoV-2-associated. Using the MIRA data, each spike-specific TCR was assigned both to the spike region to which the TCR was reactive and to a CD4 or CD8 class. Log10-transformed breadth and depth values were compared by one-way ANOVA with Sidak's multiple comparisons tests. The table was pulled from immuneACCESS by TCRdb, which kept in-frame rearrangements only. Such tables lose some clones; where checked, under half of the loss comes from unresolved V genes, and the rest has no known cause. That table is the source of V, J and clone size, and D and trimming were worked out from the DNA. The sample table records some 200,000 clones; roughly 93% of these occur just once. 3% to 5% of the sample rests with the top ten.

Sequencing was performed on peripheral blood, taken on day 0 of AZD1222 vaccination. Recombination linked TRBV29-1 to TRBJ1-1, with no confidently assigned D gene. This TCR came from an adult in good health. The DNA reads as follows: TGCAGCGCCTACATTCCGGGGACTGAAGCTTTCTTT. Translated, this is CSAYIPGTEAFF.